This section outlines one TCR beta chain sequence together with its context. The data were taken from a study of blood T cell repertoires in COVID-19. The length of the CDR3 is 15 residues. Germline CDR1 is SGHNT and CDR2 is YENEEA. The V gene lost 6 bases and the J gene lost 2 bases, with 14 bases spanning the gap. Original methodology: Reference gene primer amplification gave estimated nucleated cell counts. Produced via immunoSEQ multiplex PCR; TCRdb's table is partial and in-frame only. V and J calls and clone size are given by that table; D and trimming were obtained from the DNA. The data hold 150,000 to 190,000 clones, with 84% observed a single time.

The chain joins TRBV11-3 to TRBJ1-3, with D possibly matching TRBD1 (6 bases). Sequenced input: PBMCs or T cells enriched from blood (not recorded which). The origin of this receptor is a man in his fifties who had recovered from COVID-19. CDR3 region: CASSLPGGAGNTIYF. CDR3 nucleotides: TGTGCCAGCAGTTTGCCGGGGGGCGCTGGAAACACCATATATTTT.